This TCR beta chain was found in a study of T cells after yellow fever vaccination. In regard to this clonotype: The antigen is not known.

Trimming pared 0 bases from V and 1 base from J, leaving 5 bases between. Germline V gene sequence: CDR1 DFQATT, CDR2 SNEGSKA (reference sequence). The CDR3 length is 13 residues. General study findings and limits: In FACS-sorted repertoires, abundant clonotypes from the bulk population could appear as contaminants.

TCRdb called the 5' RACE reads again in MiXCR, with one record for every CDR3 protein. Of just over 300,000 distinct CDR3 sequences detected, around 3.9% appear once; the ten largest clones hold 20% to 30%. The chain links TRBV20-1 to TRBJ2-3; D gene unclear. This specimen consisted of PBMCs, obtained on the day of the yellow fever booster vaccination. This receptor was obtained from a young man who received the YFV17D yellow fever vaccine. CDR3 amino acids: CSARETGTDTQYF. The CDR3 nucleotides are TGCAGTGCTAGAGAGACTGGCACAGATACGCAGTATTTT.